The 8 T cell receptor beta chains reported below all come from one sample, sequenced in a study of early T cells in non-severe SARS-CoV-2 infection. One entry per CDR3 protein, called by TCRdb with MiXCR from the 5' RACE reads. The repertoire consists of around 50,000 distinct CDR3 sequences, with around 5.2% occurring once and the leading ten covering about 5%. Sequencing input: whole blood. The receptors were gathered from an adult who was a healthcare worker with PCR-confirmed SARS-CoV-2 infection or an uninfected control (not recorded which).

At least ten counts were recorded for this clonotype. This chain uses TRBV6-6 with TRBJ1-4; TRBD1 agrees at 7 bases. The V segment lost 7 bases and the J segment 12 bases; nucleotides outside the gene matches: 14. The CDR3 spans 14 residues. Per the germline V gene, CDR1 is MNHNY and CDR2 is SVGAGI (reference sequence). CDR3 sequence: CASTQDRALGELFF. The CDR3 DNA is TGTGCCAGCACCCAAGACAGGGCCCTTGGGGAACTGTTTTTT.

This clonotype was detected many times. V gene TRBV30 combines with J gene TRBJ2-6; D unclear. Trimming cost V 2 bases and J 1 base, with 12 bases left between them. Germline V lookup: CDR1 GTSNPN, CDR2 SVGIG (reference sequence). The CDR3 length is 16 residues. The CDR3 sequence is CAWSSAGESGANVLTF. The CDR3 DNA reads as TGTGCCTGGAGTAGCGCCGGAGAATCTGGGGCCAACGTCCTGACTTTC.

This clonotype was seen at least ten times. The rearrangement links TRBV7-8 to TRBJ1-6; D may be TRBD1 (5 bases). Germline V gene lookup returns CDR1 SGHVS and CDR2 FQNEAQ. The CDR3 length is 16 residues. V dropped 3 bases and J dropped 0 bases, with 9 bases sitting between them. The CDR3 DNA sequence: TGTGCCAGCAGCTTCGGGGGTAGCTCCTATAATTCACCCCTCCACTTT. Its translation: CASSFGGSSYNSPLHF. The whole variable domain, remainder taken from reference TRBV7-8 and TRBJ1-6, is GAGVSQSPRYKVAKRGQDVALRCDPISGHVSLFWYQQALGQGPEFLTYFQNEAQLDKSGLPSDRFFAERPEGSVSTLKIQRTQQEDSAVYLCASSFGGSSYNSPLHFGNGTRLTVT.

This clonotype occurred many times. This chain uses TRBV6-5 with TRBJ2-7; the match to TRBD2 covers 13 bases. Germline V CDR1 and CDR2: MNHEY, SVGAGI. The length of the CDR3 is 15 residues. The V segment lost 6 bases and the J segment 4 bases; nucleotides outside the gene matches: 6. The CDR3 loop reads CASRRTSGGVYEQYF. In DNA form, the CDR3 reads TGTGCCAGCAGGAGGACTAGCGGGGGTGTGTACGAGCAGTACTTC.

The chain employs TRBV6-2 or TRBV6-3 and TRBJ2-4; D unclear. The germline V gene encodes CDR1 MNHEY and CDR2 SVGEGT. Trimming took 5 bases from V and 0 from J, leaving 11 bases between them. The CDR3 spans 15 residues. In nucleotides, the CDR3 is TGTGCCAGCAGTGCGGACCTTTTAGCCAAAAACATTCAGTACTTC. Amino acids: CASSADLLAKNIQYF.

This clonotype came up many times. The V and J genes are TRBV12-3 or TRBV12-4 and TRBJ1-5; D is uncertain. V lost 9 bases and J 0 bases, leaving 9 bases between the germline ends. The CDR3 has 13 amino acids. In nucleotides, the CDR3 is TGTGCCAGTCCCGTTGCTAGCAATCAGCCCCAGCATTTT. Translating gives CASPVASNQPQHF.

This clonotype has at least ten counts. The CDR3 coding sequence is TGCAGCGTTGCTTGGGGGACCTCCTACGAGCAGTACTTC. Its translation is CSVAWGTSYEQYF. V gene TRBV29-1 combines with J gene TRBJ2-7; either TRBD1 or TRBD2 may supply D (5 bases each). The CDR3 is 13 residues long. Germline CDR1 reads SQVTM; CDR2 reads ANQGSEA. Deletions cut 4 bases from V and 0 bases from J, with 10 bases between.

This clonotype has just a few counts. This chain links TRBV20-1 with TRBJ2-1, with 14 bases aligning to TRBD2. The V and J ends lost 3 bases and 7 bases, in that order; junction bases with no gene match: 5. This CDR3 contains 15 residues. Per germline, CDR1 DFQATT and CDR2 SNEGSKA (reference sequence). The CDR3 DNA reads TGCAGTGCTAGCCCCGGGACTAGCGGGAGAAATGAGCAGTTCTTC. As protein: CSASPGTSGRNEQFF.